This T cell receptor (beta chain) stems from a study of shared clonotypes between healthy human individuals. V lost 0 bases to trimming and J lost 4 bases; unmatched junction nucleotides: 5. Germline-derived CDR1 and CDR2 are KGHSH and LQKENI. The CDR3 sequence is 16 residues long. Deep was the level at which the assay was run. Repertoires were generated with immunoSEQ multiplex PCR, while TCRdb's copy carries only in-frame clones and drops some. Among over 400,000 clones listed, 95% to 96% were seen once. This clone was seen only once. Its antigen is not identified. Study-wide findings and caveats: The sampled material consisted only of blood, and tissue repertoires are likely to differ.

The J gene is TRBJ1-1, the V gene TRBV18, with 10 bases lining up with TRBD1. The receptor was isolated from a woman aged 25 to 45 in good health. Specimen: naive CD4+ T cells sorted from blood. Stated subset: CD45RA+ positively selected. CDR3 residues: CASSPPTGGSFTEAFF. The DNA for the CDR3 is TGTGCCAGCTCACCACCGACAGGGGGCTCATTCACTGAAGCTTTCTTT. Full variable domain (outside the CDR3, taken from reference TRBV18 and TRBJ1-1): NAGVMQNPRHLVRRRGQEARLRCSPMKGHSHVYWYRQLPEEGLKFMVYLQKENIIDESGMPKERFSAEFPKEGPSILRIQQVVRGDSAAYFCASSPPTGGSFTEAFFGQGTRLTVV.